A selection of T cell receptor beta chains follows, all from one sample in a study of tumor and adjacent non-tumor tissue in lung cancer. TCRdb reprocessed the multiplex PCR reads with MiXCR, giving one entry per CDR3 protein. The sample comprises 110,000 or so distinct CDR3 sequences, under 65% of which are singletons, and 15% to 20% rests with the top ten. Sequenced sample: distant non-tumor lung tissue. Receptors were obtained from a man between 60 and 70 years old with non-small cell lung cancer. Both conserved end residues are part of each CDR3. D genes are given only for firm matches. Clone size is stated in some rows and not others, as once, few, many or a class when expanded.

abundance | d_gene | j_gene | v_gene | CDR3aa | CDR3nt
NA | TRBD2 | TRBJ2-2 | TRBV20-1 | CSARDQGTSGTGELFF | TGCAGTGCTAGAGATCAGGGGACTAGCGGAACCGGGGAGCTGTTTTTT
many | TRBD1 | TRBJ2-5 | TRBV6-2/TRBV6-3 | CASSSLAGTGLSHLF | TGTGCCAGCAGCTCACTGGCCGGGACAGGGCTCTCTCACTTGTTC
NA | TRBD1 | TRBJ1-3 | TRBV4-3 | CASSQGTESGNTVYF | TGCGCCAGCAGTCAAGGGACAGAGTCAGGAAACACCGTATATTTT
NA | NA | TRBJ2-2 | TRBV12-3/TRBV12-4 | CASGHTGVGELFF | TGTGCCAGCGGCCATACCGGGGTTGGAGAGCTGTTTTTT
many | NA | TRBJ2-7 | TRBV12-3/TRBV12-4 | CASSLRGHEQYF | TGTGCCAGCAGTTTAAGGGGTCACGAGCAGTACTTC
NA | TRBD2 | TRBJ2-1 | TRBV20-1 | CSASTGLAAYNEQSF | TGCAGTGCTAGCACGGGACTAGCGGCCTACAATGAGCAGTCCTTC
many | NA | TRBJ1-2 | TRBV6-5 | CASIPTRTDPRYGYTF | TGTGCCAGCATACCTACGCGGACCGACCCACGCTATGGCTACACCTTC
NA | NA | TRBJ2-1 | TRBV7-9 | CASSLVRQGDHYNEQFF | TGTGCCAGCAGCTTAGTAAGGCAGGGCGATCACTACAATGAGCAGTTCTTC
NA | NA | TRBJ2-1 | TRBV10-2 | CASVSGALSLNEQFF | TGCGCCAGCGTTTCCGGGGCACTAAGCTTAAATGAGCAGTTCTTC
NA | TRBD1 | TRBJ1-2 | TRBV5-1 | CASSFGTGDGYAF | TGCGCCAGCAGCTTCGGGACAGGGGACGGCTACGCCTTC
few | TRBD2 | TRBJ2-1 | TRBV11-3 | CASSFLAGGFNEQFF | TGTGCCAGCAGCTTTCTAGCGGGAGGGTTCAATGAGCAGTTCTTC
NA | TRBD2 | TRBJ2-5 | TRBV24-1 | CVTSGGEETQYF | TGTGTCACCAGCGGGGGCGAGGAGACCCAGTACTTC
once | NA | TRBJ1-5 | TRBV11-2 | CASSLNGNQPQHF | TGTGCCAGTAGCCTAAACGGTAATCAGCCCCAGCATTTT
NA | TRBD2 | TRBJ2-1 | TRBV5-1 | CASSAGTRDTSEQFF | TGCGCCAGCAGCGCCGGGACTAGAGACACCAGTGAGCAGTTCTTC
NA | TRBD2 | TRBJ2-3 | TRBV28 | CASGSIAGPTWNTQYF | TGTGCCAGCGGTTCCATAGCGGGGCCAACGTGGAATACGCAGTATTTT
few | NA | TRBJ2-7 | TRBV5-1 | CASSPGSRYEQYF | TGCGCCAGCAGCCCTGGTTCCCGCTACGAGCAGTACTTC
many | NA | TRBJ1-6 | TRBV14 | CASSQGRGWNSPLHF | TGTGCCAGCAGCCAAGGGCGGGGGTGGAATTCACCCCTCCACTTT
NA | NA | TRBJ1-2 | TRBV5-5 | CVSSLSWHYGYIF | TGTGTCAGCAGCTTGTCGTGGCACTATGGCTACATCTTC
NA | NA | TRBJ1-2 | TRBV11-2 | CASSTNMWLGGYTF | TGTGCCAGCAGCACCAACATGTGGCTGGGTGGCTACACCTTC
many | NA | TRBJ2-5 | TRBV4-1 | CASSQENAWAGLQETQYF | TGCGCCAGCAGCCAAGAAAATGCATGGGCGGGACTTCAAGAGACCCAGTACTTC
NA | NA | TRBJ2-6 | TRBV12-3/TRBV12-4 | CASSLGTFASGANVLTF | TGTGCCAGCAGTCTTGGGACTTTTGCCTCTGGGGCCAACGTCCTGACTTTC
NA | TRBD1 | TRBJ2-2 | TRBV6-1 | CASSEAAGGTGELLF | TGTGCCAGCAGTGAAGCGGCAGGGGGTACCGGGGAGCTGCTTTTT
NA | NA | TRBJ2-3 | TRBV11-2 | CTSSLGGGGQYF | TGTACCAGCAGCTTAGGGGGAGGGGGGCAGTATTTT
NA | TRBD2 | TRBJ2-5 | TRBV6-2/TRBV6-3 | CASGLAGSQVTKYF | TGTGCCAGCGGCTTAGCGGGCAGCCAAGTGACCAAGTACTTC
many | TRBD1 | TRBJ1-2 | TRBV6-1 | CASSGPGAGGAGYGYTF | TGTGCCAGCAGTGGTCCAGGGGCAGGGGGCGCGGGCTATGGCTACACCTTC
NA | NA | TRBJ2-3 | TRBV28 | CASATVTALLTDTQYF | TGTGCCAGCGCCACTGTGACAGCGCTCCTCACAGATACGCAGTATTTT
few | NA | TRBJ2-2 | TRBV2 | CASSPRTDSNTGELFF | TGTGCCAGCAGTCCCCGGACAGATTCGAACACCGGGGAGCTGTTTTTT
many | NA | TRBJ2-7 | TRBV20-1 | CSAIQGGSYEQYF | TGCAGTGCTATTCAGGGAGGCTCCTACGAGCAGTACTTC
NA | NA | TRBJ1-1 | TRBV4-2 | CFSSQELRTEAFF | TGTTTCAGCAGCCAAGAATTACGAACTGAAGCTTTCTTT
many | TRBD2 | TRBJ2-1 | TRBV6-1 | CASSGSAGGLNEQFF | TGTGCCAGCAGTGGGTCAGCGGGGGGCCTCAATGAGCAGTTCTTC
NA | NA | TRBJ2-3 | TRBV19 | CASSSGTTSTDTQYF | TGTGCCAGTAGTTCCGGGACAACCAGCACAGATACGCAGTATTTT
NA | NA | TRBJ2-6 | TRBV29-1 | CSVLGASGANVLAF | TGCAGCGTTTTGGGGGCCTCTGGGGCCAACGTCCTGGCATTC
NA | TRBD2 | TRBJ2-1 | TRBV5-5 | CGSNGGLAGVRNEQFF | TGTGGCAGCAACGGGGGACTAGCGGGAGTCCGCAATGAGCAGTTCTTC
NA | NA | TRBJ2-1 | TRBV6-5 | CASRRHNEQFF | TGTGCCAGCAGGCGACACAATGAGCAGTTCTTC
NA | NA | TRBJ2-1 | TRBV29-1 | CSVSGDDNKQFF | TGCAGCGTCAGTGGGGACGACAATAAGCAGTTCTTC
once | TRBD1 | TRBJ1-6 | TRBV4-2 | CANSHETGANSPLHF | TGTGCCAACAGCCATGAGACAGGGGCTAATTCACCCCTCCACTTT
once | NA | TRBJ2-5 | TRBV12-3/TRBV12-4 | CASSSPSGVRETQYF | TGTGCCAGCAGTTCGCCGAGCGGTGTCCGGGAGACCCAGTACTTC
NA | NA | TRBJ2-7 | TRBV10-2 | CASIDSPYGQYF | TGCGCCAGCATAGACTCGCCCTACGGGCAGTACTTC
NA | TRBD2 | TRBJ2-3 | TRBV28 | CASTRLAGGPGTDTQYF | TGTGCCAGCACCCGACTAGCGGGAGGACCTGGAACAGATACGCAGTATTTT
NA | NA | TRBJ2-1 | TRBV6-6 | CASSYEDKNEQFF | TGTGCCAGCAGTTATGAGGATAAGAATGAGCAGTTCTTT
once | TRBD2 | TRBJ2-2 | TRBV5-1 | CGSSPRTSGRSTGELFF | TGCGGCAGCAGCCCCCGGACTAGCGGGAGGTCGACCGGGGAGCTGTTTTTT
NA | NA | TRBJ2-1 | TRBV29-1 | CSANEATQDGMGEQLF | TGCAGCGCTAACGAGGCCACACAGGATGGCATGGGTGAGCAGTTATTT
NA | NA | TRBJ2-2 | TRBV2 | CASRVTATNIGEPFF | TGTGCCAGCAGAGTGACAGCCACGAACATCGGGGAGCCGTTTTTT
NA | NA | TRBJ1-6 | TRBV4-1 | CTSSQEWQGSSPLHF | TGCACCAGCAGCCAAGAGTGGCAGGGTAGTTCACCCCTCCACTTT
once | NA | TRBJ1-2 | TRBV7-2 | CASSSGYSYTF | TGTGCCAGCAGCTCCGGCTATAGCTACACCTTC
many | TRBD2 | TRBJ2-5 | TRBV4-2 | CASSQDAQQRGGRWETQYF | TGTGCCAGCAGCCAAGATGCCCAACAGCGGGGGGGCCGGTGGGAGACCCAGTACTTC
NA | TRBD2 | TRBJ2-1 | TRBV29-1 | CSIYGGRAVYAQFF | TGCAGTATTTATGGCGGGAGGGCCGTATATGCGCAGTTCTTT
NA | NA | TRBJ2-2 | TRBV16 | CASSQVKLEDGELFF | TGTGCCAGCAGCCAAGTTAAGCTAGAGGACGGGGAGCTGTTTTTT
NA | NA | TRBJ2-2 | TRBV4-3 | CTSSQGGYAGELFF | TGCACCAGCAGCCAAGGAGGGTACGCCGGGGAGCTGTTTTTT
few | NA | TRBJ2-1 | TRBV12-5 | CASGPSRGGTYNGQFF | TGTGCTAGTGGGCCATCGAGGGGGGGAACCTACAATGGGCAGTTCTTC
once | TRBD1 | TRBJ2-1 | TRBV12-3/TRBV12-4 | CTSSETGYNEQFF | TGTACCAGCAGTGAGACAGGGTACAATGAGCAATTCTTC
NA | TRBD1 | TRBJ2-5 | TRBV29-1 | CNVDEDRGRSETRYF | TGCAACGTTGACGAGGACAGGGGGCGGTCAGAGACCCGGTACTTC
medium-sized | TRBD2 | TRBJ2-1 | TRBV11-2 | CASGLAGGPNEQFF | TGTGCCAGCGGCTTAGCGGGAGGCCCCAATGAGCAGTTCTTC
many | TRBD1 | TRBJ1-2 | TRBV12-3/TRBV12-4 | CASSFGTGGGYGYTF | TGTGCCAGCAGTTTTGGGACAGGGGGTGGCTATGGCTACACCTTC
once | NA | TRBJ2-2 | TRBV11-2 | CLSTSLRTGELFF | TGTCTCAGCACCTCGTTGAGGACCGGGGAGCTGTTTTTT